What follows are 5 T cell receptor beta chains derived from one specimen sequenced in a study of response to subunit inactivated influenza vaccine. TCRdb re-called the RT-PCR reads with MiXCR, one entry per CDR3 protein. The sample lists hundreds of thousands of distinct CDR3 sequences, less than 15% occurring once. The sample here was PBMCs from blood, taken less than 15 days before vaccination. These receptors were collected from a man aged 50-59 years who received an inactivated influenza vaccine.

In its sample, this clonotype was seen a few times. The V call is TRBV29-1, the J call TRBJ1-2, with D perhaps TRBD1 (6 bases). The germline V gene encodes CDR1 SQVTM and CDR2 ANQGSEA. V gave up 1 base and J gave up 7 bases, with 19 bases separating them. This CDR3 spans 15 amino acids. In nucleotides, the CDR3 is TGCAGCGTTGAAGGGGTCGGGGGGGCCCCTGGTGGCTACACCTTC. Amino acids: CSVEGVGGAPGGYTF. Combining the CDR3 with reference TRBV29-1 and TRBJ1-2 gives the whole variable domain SAVISQKPSRDICQRGTSLTIQCQVDSQVTMMFWYRQQPGQSLTLIATANQGSEATYESGFVIDKFPISRPNLTFSTLTVSNMSPEDSSIYLCSVEGVGGAPGGYTFGSGTRLTVV.

The genes are TRBV6-1 and TRBJ2-7, with 7 bases identical to TRBD1. Germline V CDR1 and CDR2: MNHNS, SASEGT. CDR3 size: 15 residues. Trimming at V came to 6 bases and at J to 3 bases, leaving 11 bases not matched to a gene. The CDR3 sequence: CASRAWETGIYEQYF. DNA of the CDR3: TGTGCCAGCAGGGCCTGGGAGACAGGGATCTACGAGCAGTACTTC.

This clonotype was recorded many times. The chain uses TRBV7-2 and TRBJ2-7, with 10 nucleotides matching TRBD1. J gave up 3 bases and V 5 bases, and 4 bases lay outside the gene matches. This CDR3 is 14 amino acids long. Germline V gives CDR1 SGHTA, CDR2 FQGNSA. The CDR3 sequence: CASSRGTGVYEQYF. The CDR3 DNA reads TGTGCCAGCAGCCGCGGGACAGGGGTCTACGAGCAGTACTTC.

This clonotype was counted between two and nine times. The chain is built from TRBV9 and TRBJ2-7, with 8 bases identical to TRBD2. The CDR3 loop spans 14 amino acids. V was clipped by 0 bases and J by 6 bases; unmatched bases: 5. Germline CDR1 and CDR2: SGDLS and YYNGEE. The CDR3 DNA is TGTGCCAGCAGCGTAGGATCGGGAGGGGGCGAGCAGTACTTC. Translation gives CASSVGSGGGEQYF. Complete variable domain (other parts from reference TRBV9 and TRBJ2-7): DSGVTQTPKHLITATGQRVTLRCSPRSGDLSVYWYQQSLDQGLQFLIQYYNGEERAKGNILERFSAQQFPDLHSELNLSSLELGDSALYFCASSVGSGGGEQYFGPGTRLTVT.

The V gene is TRBV9, the J gene TRBJ2-1; D may be TRBD2 (5 bases). This CDR3 has 15 amino acids. V lost 0 bases, J lost 1 base, and 8 bases lay in between. The V gene's germline CDR1 is SGDLS and CDR2 YYNGEE. The CDR3 nucleotides are TGTGCCAGCAGCGTAGCCGCGGGTTCCTACAATGAGCAGTTCTTC. Its protein product is CASSVAAGSYNEQFF.